This T cell receptor (beta chain) was captured in a study of blood T cells in healthy people across ages. Study-wide findings and caveats: Greater diversity and more naive CD4+ cells were seen in long-lived donors than in aged donors.

Note on this clonotype: What it binds is not known.

A sample-barcoded 5' primer and a J-beta primer mix were used in a second PCR of about 7 to 12 cycles. A single record per CDR3 protein comes from TCRdb applying MiXCR to the 5' RACE reads. This sample yields over a million distinct CDR3 sequences, of which approximately 59% are seen a single time; 5.5% to 8% belongs to the top ten. CDR1 is SGHTA, CDR2 FQGNSA, per germline. This CDR3 region has 14 residues. V lost 7 bases and J lost 0, with 12 bases in between. The clonotype originates from a man between 18 and 35 years old in good health. The chain combines TRBV7-2 with TRBJ2-5; TRBD1 or TRBD2 may be the D gene (5 bases each). Sequenced: blood. CDR3 loop: CASTLGEYQETQYF. The DNA for the CDR3 is TGTGCCAGCACCTTGGGGGAGTACCAAGAGACCCAGTACTTC.